The rows below give T cell receptor beta chains drawn from one sample of a study of blood T cell repertoires in COVID-19. The protocol was immunoSEQ multiplex PCR, while the TCRdb copy is restricted to in-frame clones and leaves out a portion. The sample records a few hundred thousand clones, roughly 86% being singletons. The sample comprised PBMCs or T cells enriched from blood (not recorded which). These receptors originate from a man aged 35 to 55 in a cohort exposed to, infected with or recovered from COVID-19 (not recorded which). Each CDR3 is given with its conserved first and last residue. Each record gives: clone size, D gene, V gene, J gene, CDR3 protein, CDR3 DNA. The D gene is left open where the match is weak. Expanded clones get a size class; other rows say once, few or many, or leave the size out.

>NA|TRBD1|TRBV10-3|TRBJ1-4
CAISEQGVVFGEKLFF
TGTGCCATCAGTGAACAGGGGGTGGTCTTCGGTGAAAAACTGTTTTTT
>NA|TRBD2|TRBV30|TRBJ2-1
CAWSGTGGALQNEQFF
TGTGCCTGGAGTGGCACGGGGGGGGCGCTACAGAATGAGCAGTTCTTC
>NA|TRBD2|TRBV6-2/TRBV6-3|TRBJ2-2
CASSWLAGAGELFF
TGTGCCAGCAGTTGGTTAGCGGGAGCCGGGGAGCTGTTTTTT
>few|TRBD1|TRBV30|TRBJ2-7
CAWSVPGQPAWQYF
TGTGCCTGGAGTGTACCGGGACAGCCTGCTTGGCAGTACTTC
>once|TRBD2|TRBV7-8|TRBJ2-2
CASSSRLLAANTGELFF
TGTGCCAGCAGCTCGCGGCTACTAGCGGCGAACACCGGGGAGCTGTTTTTT
>NA|TRBD1|TRBV2|TRBJ2-7
CASSKGQGFSYEQYF
TGTGCCAGCAGTAAGGGACAGGGTTTCTCGTACGAGCAGTACTTC
>NA|NA|TRBV10-2|TRBJ2-1
CASSEWAGSFYNEQFF
TGCGCCAGCAGTGAGTGGGCCGGTAGTTTTTACAATGAGCAGTTCTTC
>NA|NA|TRBV5-1|TRBJ1-4
CASSLGGSINEKLFF
TGCGCCAGCAGCTTGGGGGGCAGCATTAATGAAAAACTGTTTTTT
>NA|TRBD2|TRBV5-1|TRBJ2-3
CASSLAGPSTDTQYF
TGCGCCAGCAGCCTAGCGGGACCTAGCACAGATACGCAGTATTTT
>NA|TRBD1|TRBV7-2|TRBJ1-2
CASSMMGQGNYGYTF
TGTGCCAGCAGCATGATGGGACAGGGAAACTATGGCTACACCTTC
>NA|NA|TRBV30|TRBJ2-2
CAWSVNRAGELFF
TGTGCCTGGAGCGTAAACAGGGCCGGGGAGCTGTTTTTT
>NA|NA|TRBV19|TRBJ2-3
CASSGAGIPADTQYF
TGTGCCAGTAGTGGGGCAGGGATCCCCGCAGATACGCAGTATTTT
>NA|NA|TRBV18|TRBJ1-3
CASSSLTISSGNTIYF
TGTGCCAGCTCATCCCTTACTATTTCCTCTGGAAACACCATATATTTT
>NA|NA|TRBV6-5|TRBJ2-2
CASSKPSTGELFF
TGTGCCAGCAGTAAACCTAGCACCGGGGAGCTGTTTTTT
>NA|NA|TRBV19|TRBJ1-2
CASSIDQQGRFVGYGYTF
TGTGCCAGTAGTATAGATCAACAGGGTCGTTTCGTTGGCTATGGCTACACCTTC
>few|TRBD2|TRBV5-3|TRBJ2-1
CASGTSVHNEQFF
TGTGCCAGCGGGACTAGCGTCCACAATGAGCAGTTCTTC
>NA|TRBD1|TRBV19|TRBJ2-2
CASTRTGISNTGELFF
TGTGCCAGTACTCGGACAGGGATCTCGAACACCGGGGAGCTGTTTTTT
>NA|NA|TRBV14|TRBJ1-5
CASSQDRASNQPQHF
TGTGCCAGCAGCCAAGACAGGGCTAGCAATCAGCCCCAGCATTTT
>NA|TRBD1|TRBV16|TRBJ2-3
CASSLRQGPDTQYF
TGTGCCAGCAGCCTTAGACAGGGCCCAGATACGCAGTATTTT
>NA|TRBD2|TRBV5-1|TRBJ2-1
CASRAGVKDEQFF
TGCGCCAGCAGAGCGGGAGTTAAGGATGAGCAGTTCTTC
>NA|NA|TRBV7-9|TRBJ2-5
CASSLVATVETQYF
TGTGCCAGCAGCTTAGTCGCGACAGTAGAGACCCAGTACTTC
>once|NA|TRBV7-3|TRBJ1-1
CASSSSPPGLNTEAFF
TGTGCCAGCAGCTCCAGTCCCCCGGGTTTGAACACTGAAGCTTTCTTT
>NA|TRBD2|TRBV24-1|TRBJ2-1
CATSDAGTTINEQFF
TGTGCCACCAGTGATGCAGGGACTACTATTAATGAGCAGTTCTTC
>NA|NA|TRBV25-1|TRBJ1-1
CASSVAGKNTEAFF
TGTGCCAGCAGTGTCGCAGGGAAAAACACTGAAGCTTTCTTT
>NA|NA|TRBV4-2|TRBJ2-7
CASSQERGGEDYEQYF
TGTGCCAGCAGCCAAGAGAGGGGAGGAGAAGACTACGAGCAGTACTTC
>NA|NA|TRBV27|TRBJ2-1
CASSRQGRPSYNEQFF
TGTGCCAGCAGTAGGCAGGGGCGACCGTCCTACAATGAGCAGTTCTTC
>NA|TRBD1|TRBV11-3|TRBJ1-4
CASSVLSFQVAGGEKLFF
TGTGCCAGCAGCGTATTATCCTTCCAGGTCGCAGGGGGTGAAAAACTGTTTTTT
>NA|NA|TRBV9|TRBJ2-2
CASSLYTGELFF
TGTGCCAGCAGCCTGTATACCGGGGAGCTGTTTTTT
>few|TRBD2|TRBV6-2/TRBV6-3|TRBJ2-5
CASSPSPSGGQETQYF
TGTGCCAGCAGCCCCTCGCCTAGCGGGGGCCAAGAGACCCAGTACTTC
>NA|NA|TRBV11-2|TRBJ1-2
CASSLDLVGYTF
TGTGCCAGCAGCTTAGATTTAGTTGGCTACACCTTC
>NA|NA|TRBV7-9|TRBJ2-7
CASSLGAGRSYEQYF
TGTGCCAGCAGCTTAGGGGCAGGCAGATCCTACGAGCAGTACTTC
>NA|TRBD1|TRBV5-1|TRBJ2-5
CASSLGPTGGQETQYF
TGCGCCAGCAGCTTGGGACCCACAGGGGGCCAAGAGACCCAGTACTTC
>NA|TRBD2|TRBV6-5|TRBJ2-1
CASLDGGSSYNEQFF
TGTGCCAGTTTAGACGGGGGGAGCTCCTACAATGAGCAGTTCTTC
>NA|NA|TRBV7-9|TRBJ1-4
CASSLGVTGANEKLFF
TGTGCCAGCAGCTTAGGAGTGACAGGAGCAAATGAAAAACTGTTTTTT
>NA|TRBD1|TRBV7-9|TRBJ1-1
CASSLVVGQGLTEAFF
TGTGCCAGCAGCTTAGTAGTGGGACAGGGCTTGACTGAAGCTTTCTTT
>few|NA|TRBV10-2|TRBJ1-2
CASSLSRKQPGYTF
TGCGCCAGCAGTTTATCCAGGAAACAACCGGGCTACACCTTC
>few|NA|TRBV13|TRBJ2-3
CASSSHLGASDTQYF
TGTGCCAGCAGCTCGCATCTGGGGGCCTCAGATACGCAGTATTTT
>once|TRBD1|TRBV7-8|TRBJ1-5
CASSPTGGNSNQPQHF
TGTGCCAGCAGCCCGACAGGGGGCAATAGCAATCAGCCCCAGCATTTT
>NA|TRBD1|TRBV6-1|TRBJ1-6
CASSEAGVRGNNSPLHF
TGTGCCAGCAGTGAAGCGGGGGTCAGGGGGAATAATTCACCCCTCCACTTT
>NA|TRBD2|TRBV30|TRBJ2-3
CAWSVLRVSGNTDTQYF
TGTGCCTGGAGTGTACTGAGAGTTAGCGGGAACACAGATACGCAGTATTTT
>once|TRBD2|TRBV24-1|TRBJ2-2
CATSQSGRVATGELFF
TGTGCCACCAGTCAGAGCGGGAGGGTCGCGACCGGGGAGCTGTTTTTT
>NA|NA|TRBV5-1|TRBJ1-5
CASRASPNQPQHF
TGCGCCAGCAGGGCCTCCCCGAATCAGCCCCAGCATTTT
>NA|NA|TRBV27|TRBJ2-7
CASSSYAPGYDYEQYF
TGTGCCAGCAGTTCTTATGCTCCCGGGTATGACTACGAGCAGTACTTC
>NA|NA|TRBV4-1|TRBJ1-4
CASSQDGPRGGKLFF
TGCGCCAGCAGCCAAGATGGACCGCGAGGGGGAAAACTGTTTTTT
>NA|NA|TRBV5-1|TRBJ2-7
CASSLGLVSSYEQYF
TGCGCCAGCAGCTTGGGACTAGTTTCCTCCTACGAGCAGTACTTC
>NA|TRBD1|TRBV3-1/TRBV3-2|TRBJ2-2
CASSHTGTANTGELFF
TGTGCCAGCAGCCACACCGGGACAGCAAACACCGGGGAGCTGTTTTTT
>NA|NA|TRBV27|TRBJ2-6
CASSLSGANVLTF
TGTGCCAGCAGTCTCTCTGGGGCCAACGTCCTGACTTTC
>once|TRBD1|TRBV2|TRBJ2-7
CASRDTIQTGLSYEQYF
TGTGCCAGCAGAGACACCATACAGACAGGGCTCTCCTACGAGCAGTACTTC
>NA|NA|TRBV4-2|TRBJ2-6
CASSQFGSTGANVLTF
TGTGCCAGCAGCCAATTTGGTAGTACTGGGGCCAACGTCCTGACTTTC
>NA|TRBD1|TRBV11-2|TRBJ2-2
CASSLKTGDTLTGELFF
TGTGCCAGCAGCCTCAAGACAGGGGACACGTTGACCGGGGAGCTGTTTTTT